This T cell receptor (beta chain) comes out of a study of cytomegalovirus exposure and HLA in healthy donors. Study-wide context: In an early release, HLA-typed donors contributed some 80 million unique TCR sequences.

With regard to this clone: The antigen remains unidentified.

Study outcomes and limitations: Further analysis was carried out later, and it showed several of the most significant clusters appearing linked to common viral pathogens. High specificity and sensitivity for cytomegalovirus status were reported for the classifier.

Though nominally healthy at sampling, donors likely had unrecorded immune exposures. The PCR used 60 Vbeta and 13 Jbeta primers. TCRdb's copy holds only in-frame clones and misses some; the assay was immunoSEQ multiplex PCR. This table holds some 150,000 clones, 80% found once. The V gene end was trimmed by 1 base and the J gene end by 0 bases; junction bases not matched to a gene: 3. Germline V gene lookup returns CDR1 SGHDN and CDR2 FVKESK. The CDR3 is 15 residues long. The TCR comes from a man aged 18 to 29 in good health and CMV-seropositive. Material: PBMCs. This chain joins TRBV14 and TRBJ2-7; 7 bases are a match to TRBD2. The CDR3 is CASSQATGGSYEQYF. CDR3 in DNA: TGTGCCAGCAGCCAAGCTACGGGAGGCTCCTACGAGCAGTACTTC.